This is a list of T cell receptor beta chains from one sample in a study of CD8+ T cells in alopecia areata. Sequencing was performed with immunoSEQ multiplex PCR; in TCRdb, only in-frame clones are kept and a portion is missing. Of about 170,000 clones in the sample, approximately 65% were seen once. This sample comprised CD8+ T cells sorted from blood, obtained at week 0. These receptors were collected from a human donor with alopecia areata. Each CDR3 is given with its conserved first and last residue. D genes are given only for firm matches. Clone sizes are given selectively: once, few, many, or a class where the clone is expanded.

>TRBD1|TRBJ1-5|TRBV29-1|few
TGCAGCGCCGGGACAGGGTATAGCAATCAGCCCCAGCATTTT
CSAGTGYSNQPQHF
>.|TRBJ2-5|TRBV7-9|.
TGTGCCAGCGCGGGTGAGACCCAGTACTTC
CASAGETQYF
>.|TRBJ2-1|TRBV4-1|.
TGCGCCAGCAGCGTTGGTTGGCGGGGAAACAATGAGCAGTTCTTC
CASSVGWRGNNEQFF
>.|TRBJ1-1|TRBV4-2|few
TGTGCCAGCAGCCAAGCAGTTCGGAACACTGAAGCTTTCTTT
CASSQAVRNTEAFF
>.|TRBJ2-6|TRBV30|.
TGTGCCTGCTCGGGAGACTCTGGGGCCAACGTCCTGACTTTC
CACSGDSGANVLTF
>.|TRBJ2-5|TRBV15|.
TGTGCCACCAGCAGAGATAAGGGTGCACAAGAGACCCAGTACTTC
CATSRDKGAQETQYF
>TRBD1|TRBJ1-1|TRBV7-9|.
TGTGCCAGCAGCATCGACAGGGGCATGAACACTGAAGCTTTCTTT
CASSIDRGMNTEAFF
>.|TRBJ1-5|TRBV7-9|.
TGTGCCAGCAGCTTAGACATCTCCGGGAATAGCAATCAGCCCCAGCATTTT
CASSLDISGNSNQPQHF
>.|TRBJ2-5|TRBV7-8|few
TGTGCCAGCAGCTTAGCTAAGTACCAAGAGACCCAGTACTTC
CASSLAKYQETQYF
>.|TRBJ2-1|TRBV5-6|.
TGTGCCAGCAGCATGGGTCCCAATGAGCAGTTCTTC
CASSMGPNEQFF
>.|TRBJ2-2|TRBV28|.
TGTGCCAGCAGTTCCGGGGTCGAGTCAGGGGAGCTGTTTTTT
CASSSGVESGELFF
>.|TRBJ2-3|TRBV30|few
TGTGCCTGGAGTGTTCGCTCTGATACGCAGTATTTT
CAWSVRSDTQYF
>.|TRBJ1-1|TRBV5-1|.
TGCGCCAGCAGCTTTGGAGCTGAAGCTTTCTTT
CASSFGAEAFF
>.|TRBJ1-2|TRBV30|once
TGTGCCTGGAGACGGACAGCCGATGGCTACACCTTC
CAWRRTADGYTF
>.|TRBJ2-3|TRBV7-9|.
TGTGCCAGCAGCCTGAAGCTGAGCACAGATACGCAGTATTTT
CASSLKLSTDTQYF
>TRBD2|TRBJ2-1|TRBV5-6|.
TGTGCCAGCAGCCCGGGGGGTTTAAATGAGCAGTTCTTC
CASSPGGLNEQFF
>.|TRBJ1-5|TRBV9|.
TGTGCCAGCAGCGTAGGGGTTGGGGTGCAGCCCCAGCATTTT
CASSVGVGVQPQHF
>TRBD2|TRBJ2-1|TRBV4-1|.
TGCGCCAGCAGCCAGACCAGCGGGGGTGCCCACAATGAGCAGTTCTTC
CASSQTSGGAHNEQFF
>TRBD1|TRBJ2-2|TRBV29-1|few
TGCAGCGCCGACAGGGCAGGCAACACCGGGGAGCTGTTTTTT
CSADRAGNTGELFF